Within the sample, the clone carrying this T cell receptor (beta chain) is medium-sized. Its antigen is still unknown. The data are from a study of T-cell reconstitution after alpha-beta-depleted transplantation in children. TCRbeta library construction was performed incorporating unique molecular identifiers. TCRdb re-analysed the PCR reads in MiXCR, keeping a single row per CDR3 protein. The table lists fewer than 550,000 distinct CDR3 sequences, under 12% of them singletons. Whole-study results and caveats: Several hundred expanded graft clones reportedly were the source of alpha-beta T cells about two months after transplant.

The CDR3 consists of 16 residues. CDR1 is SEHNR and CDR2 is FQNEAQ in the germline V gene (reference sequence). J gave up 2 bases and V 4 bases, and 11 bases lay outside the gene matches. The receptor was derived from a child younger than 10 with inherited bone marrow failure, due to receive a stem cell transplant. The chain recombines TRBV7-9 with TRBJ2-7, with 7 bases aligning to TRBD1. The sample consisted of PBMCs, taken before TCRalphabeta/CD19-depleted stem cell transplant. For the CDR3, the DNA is TGTGCCAGCAGCTCAGGGGGACAGTCGAACCCCTACGAGCAGTACTTC. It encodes CASSSGGQSNPYEQYF. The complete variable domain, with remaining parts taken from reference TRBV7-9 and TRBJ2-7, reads DTGVSQNPRHKITKRGQNVTFRCDPISEHNRLYWYRQTLGQGPEFLTYFQNEAQLEKSRLLSDRFSAERPKGSFSTLEIQRTEQGDSAMYLCASSSGGQSNPYEQYFGPGTRLTVT.